These 13 T cell receptor beta chains were sequenced from one sample in a study of tumor and adjacent non-tumor tissue in lung cancer. The template was RNA from unsorted bulk tissue. The library came from three nested PCR rounds adapted from ARM-PCR protocols. TCRdb re-called the multiplex PCR reads with MiXCR, one entry per CDR3 protein. The table shows 78,000 or so distinct CDR3 sequences, with around 75% occurring only once. The specimen was lung tumor tissue. All receptors come from a woman aged 45-59 years with non-small cell lung cancer.

This clonotype was seen repeatedly, ten times or more. The chain carries TRBV4-1 and TRBJ2-3, with D maybe TRBD2 (5 bases). Germline V gene data show CDR1 as MGHRA and CDR2 as YSYEKL. CDR3 length equals 14 residues. The V gene lost 10 bases and the J gene lost 3 bases, with 17 bases spanning the gap. This CDR3 reads CATVETWETDTQYF. CDR3 DNA: TGCGCCACGGTAGAGACCTGGGAGACAGATACGCAGTATTTT.

On this clonotype: The CDR3 does not end in the conserved phenylalanine or tryptophan, so this is likely a read error. The V gene is TRBV20-1, the J gene TRBJ1-6; 10 bases are a match to TRBD1. The CDR3 is made up of 13 amino acids. CDR1 is DFQATT and CDR2 is SNEGSKA in the germline V gene (reference sequence). The DNA for the CDR3 is TGCAGTGCTAGGGGACAGGGGAATTCAGCCCTCCACCTT. Translated, it gives CSARGQGNSALHL.

J is TRBJ2-7 and V is TRBV6-1; D remains unclear. Trimming left V 6 bases short and J 3 bases short, with 12 bases between. Germline CDR1 is MNHNS and CDR2 is SASEGT. The CDR3 has 13 residues. This CDR3 reads CASSWKSNYEQYF. The CDR3 coding sequence is TGTGCCAGCAGCTGGAAGTCGAACTACGAGCAGTACTTC.

Notes on this clonotype: Given the absence of the conserved phenylalanine or tryptophan at the CDR3 end, a read error is likely. The rearrangement uses TRBV11-3 and TRBJ2-1; 7 bases agree with TRBD1. The CDR3 consists of 13 residues. In germline, CDR1 is SGHNT, CDR2 YENEEA. For the CDR3, the DNA is TGTGCCAGGAGCTTAGCAGGGGGCAATGAGCAGTTCCTC. It encodes CARSLAGGNEQFL.

With regard to this clonotype: Germline and junction disagree at one end, which may indicate a read error. The chain recombines TRBV12-3 or TRBV12-4 with TRBJ1-4, with unresolved D. The CDR3 has 13 amino acids. The CDR3 DNA reads TGTGTCAGCAGAGGCGCAATTAATGAAAAACTGTTTTTT. It translates to CVSRGAINEKLFF.

A remark on this clonotype: Compared with germline, one end of the junction differs, possibly owing to a read error. The chain couples TRBV29-1 to TRBJ2-1, with D maybe TRBD1 (5 bases). The CDR3 has 16 residues. CDR1 SQVTM and CDR2 ANQGSEA come from the germline V gene. CDR3: CSVEDRQQGSYNERFF. DNA for the CDR3: TGCAGCGTTGAAGATCGTCAGCAGGGCTCCTACAATGAGCGGTTCTTC.

Comment on this clonotype: Sequence at one end of the junction differs from germline and may be a read error. The V call is TRBV4-1, the J call TRBJ1-2, with 7 bases that match TRBD1. The CDR3 is 16 amino acids. Germline V gene data show CDR1 as MGHRA and CDR2 as YSYEKL. CDR3 bases: TGCGCCAGCAGTCAAGATCTGTACAGGGGAAACTATGGCTACATCTTC. As protein: CASSQDLYRGNYGYIF.

Notes on this clonotype: One end of the junction does not line up with germline, which may come from a read error. The chain couples TRBV4-2 to TRBJ2-6; possibly TRBD1 for D (5 bases). CDR3 length: 15 residues. Germline assignment: CDR1 LGHNA and CDR2 YNFKEQ. CDR3 bases: TGTACCAGCAGTCAGCCGAGCTCTGGGGCCAACGTCCTGAATTTC. Translated, it gives CTSSQPSSGANVLNF.

This clonotype was observed many times. This sequence joins TRBV14 and TRBJ2-1, with D uncertain. Germline V gives CDR1 SGHDN, CDR2 FVKESK. V lost 3 bases, J lost 4 bases, and 10 bases lay in between. The CDR3 contains 14 residues. CDR3 amino acids: CASSQDPRYNEQFF. CDR3 DNA sequence: TGTGCCAGCAGCCAGGACCCGAGGTACAATGAGCAGTTCTTC.

This clonotype was found many times. V gene TRBV24-1 combines with J gene TRBJ2-1, with D hard to call. Germline V CDR1 and CDR2: KGHDR, SFDVKD. This CDR3 region has 12 residues. Trimming took off 5 bases at V and 4 bases at J, with 5 bases between the two ends. The CDR3 region is CATSGEYNEQFF. In DNA form, the CDR3 reads TGTGCCACCAGTGGAGAATACAATGAGCAGTTCTTC.

Concerning this clonotype: The junction shows a germline mismatch at one end, possibly a read error. The chain combines TRBV12-3 or TRBV12-4 with TRBJ2-7; D is unclear. This CDR3 contains 18 residues. This CDR3 reads CASSITAELHRNGYDQYF. The CDR3 nucleotides are TGTGCCAGCAGTATAACTGCGGAACTACACCGAAATGGGTACGATCAGTACTTC.

Concerning this clonotype itself: It may be a read error: a sequence one base away is much more abundant. V is TRBV30 and J is TRBJ2-1, with D hard to call. CDR3 length: 14 amino acids. Germline lookup yields CDR1 GTSNPN and CDR2 SVGIG (reference sequence). The germline V and J ends were trimmed by 2 bases and 5 bases, with 13 bases remaining between them. The CDR3 spells CAWSPTRLDNEQFF. The CDR3 coding sequence is TGTGCCTGGAGTCCAACGAGGTTAGACAATGAGCAGTTCTTC.

Remarks on this clonotype: It may be a read error: a sequence one base away is much more abundant. Since no conserved phenylalanine or tryptophan closes the CDR3, a read error is the likely cause. The chain combines TRBV4-1 with TRBJ2-7, with 8 bases that match TRBD2. V trimming: 4 bases; J trimming: 3 bases; junction bases outside the gene matches: 8. Germline values: CDR1 MGHRA, CDR2 YSYEKL. The CDR3 spans 15 residues. The CDR3 sequence is CASSLSTSGYYEQYL. For the CDR3, the DNA is TGCGCCAGCAGCCTAAGCACTAGCGGCTACTACGAGCAGTACTTG.